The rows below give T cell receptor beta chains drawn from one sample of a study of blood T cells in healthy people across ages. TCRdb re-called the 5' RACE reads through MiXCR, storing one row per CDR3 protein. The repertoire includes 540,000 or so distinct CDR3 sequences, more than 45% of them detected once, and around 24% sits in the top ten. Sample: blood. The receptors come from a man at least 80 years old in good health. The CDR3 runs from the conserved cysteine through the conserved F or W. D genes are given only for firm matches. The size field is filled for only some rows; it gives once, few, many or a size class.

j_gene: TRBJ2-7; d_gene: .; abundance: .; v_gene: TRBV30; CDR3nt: TGTGCCTGGAGTCGAACAGGGAAACCCTACGAGCAGTACTTC; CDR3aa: CAWSRTGKPYEQYF
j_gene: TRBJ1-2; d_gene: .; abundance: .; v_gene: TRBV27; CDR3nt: TGTGCCAGCAGTTCACCAGGGGCTACTAACTATGGCTACACCTTC; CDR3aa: CASSSPGATNYGYTF
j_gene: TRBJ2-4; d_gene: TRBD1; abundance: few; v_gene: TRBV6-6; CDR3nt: TGTGCCAGCAGTGGACAGGGGTCGGGGGCCAAAAACATTCAGTACTTC; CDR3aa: CASSGQGSGAKNIQYF
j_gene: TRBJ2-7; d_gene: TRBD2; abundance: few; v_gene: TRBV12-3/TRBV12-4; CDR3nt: TGTGCCAGCAGCCTGAGGCTAGCGGGATTCTACGAGCAGTACTTC; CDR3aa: CASSLRLAGFYEQYF
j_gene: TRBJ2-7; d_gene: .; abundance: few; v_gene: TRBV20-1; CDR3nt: TGCAGTGGGAGAGAGGTCGAGCAGTACTTC; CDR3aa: CSGREVEQYF
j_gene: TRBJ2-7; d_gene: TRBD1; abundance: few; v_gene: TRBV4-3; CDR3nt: TGCGCCAGCAGCCGCACCGGGACAGCCTACGAGCAGTACTTC; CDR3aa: CASSRTGTAYEQYF
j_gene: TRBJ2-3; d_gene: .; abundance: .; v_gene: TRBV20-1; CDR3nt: TGCAGTGCTACCCGACTTGGCACAGATACGCAGTATTTT; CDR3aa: CSATRLGTDTQYF
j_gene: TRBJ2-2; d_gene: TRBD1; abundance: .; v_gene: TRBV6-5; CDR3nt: TGTGCCAGCAGTGTACAGGGGGTAACCGGGGAGCTGTTTTTT; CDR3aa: CASSVQGVTGELFF
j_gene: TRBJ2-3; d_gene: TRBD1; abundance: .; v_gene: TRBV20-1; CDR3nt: TGCAGTGCTAGTTCGGACAGGGGAACAGATACGCAGTATTTT; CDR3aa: CSASSDRGTDTQYF
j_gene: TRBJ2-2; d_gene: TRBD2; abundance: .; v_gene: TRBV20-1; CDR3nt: TGCAGTGCTAGGTGGAGCGGGAGGACTAACACCGGGGAGCTGTTTTTT; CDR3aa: CSARWSGRTNTGELFF
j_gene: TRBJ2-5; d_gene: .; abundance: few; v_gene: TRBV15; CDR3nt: TGTGCCACCTCCCGGACGGACCCCCAAGAGACCCAGTACTTC; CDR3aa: CATSRTDPQETQYF
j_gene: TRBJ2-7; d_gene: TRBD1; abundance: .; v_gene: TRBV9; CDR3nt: TGTGCCAGCAGCCCCGGTGGGACAGGGATATACGAGCAGTACTTC; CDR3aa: CASSPGGTGIYEQYF
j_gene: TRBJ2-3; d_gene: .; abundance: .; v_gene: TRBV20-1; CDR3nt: TGCAGTGCTCAACTTGGGGATGGCACAGATACGCAGTATTTT; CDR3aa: CSAQLGDGTDTQYF
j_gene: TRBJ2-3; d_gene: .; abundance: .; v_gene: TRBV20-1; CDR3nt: TGCAGTGCTTCGGACAGCTCCACAGATACGCAGTATTTT; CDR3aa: CSASDSSTDTQYF
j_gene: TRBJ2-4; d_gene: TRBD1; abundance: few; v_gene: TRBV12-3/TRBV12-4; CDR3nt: TGTGCCAGCAGTTTCGAGGGGGCGCTTTCCAAAAACATTCAGTACTTC; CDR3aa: CASSFEGALSKNIQYF
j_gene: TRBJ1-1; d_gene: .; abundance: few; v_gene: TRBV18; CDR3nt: TGTGCCAGCTCGCGAGGACTGGGGAACACTGAAGCTTTCTTT; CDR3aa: CASSRGLGNTEAFF
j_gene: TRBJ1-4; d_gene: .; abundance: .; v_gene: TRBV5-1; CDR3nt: TGCGCCAGCCGCGTGGATGTTAGCGAAAAACTGTTTTTT; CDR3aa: CASRVDVSEKLFF
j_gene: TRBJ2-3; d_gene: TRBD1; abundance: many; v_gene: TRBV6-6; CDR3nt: TGTGCCAGCAGCGTAGGACAGGGGGCCTTCACAGATACGCAGTATTTT; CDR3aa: CASSVGQGAFTDTQYF
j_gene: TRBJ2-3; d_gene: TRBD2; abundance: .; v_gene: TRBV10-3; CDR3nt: TGTGCCATCAGTGCGGGGGGGAGCACAGATACGCAGTATTTT; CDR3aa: CAISAGGSTDTQYF
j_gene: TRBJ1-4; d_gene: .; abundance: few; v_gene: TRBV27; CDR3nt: TGTGCCAGCAGTTTATCAGGGGCGCACGGAAATGAAAAACTGTTTTTT; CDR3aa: CASSLSGAHGNEKLFF
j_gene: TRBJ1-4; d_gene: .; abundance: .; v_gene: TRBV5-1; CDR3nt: TGCGCCAGCAGCTTCTTGGACAGTGAGGAAAAACTGTTTTTT; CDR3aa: CASSFLDSEEKLFF
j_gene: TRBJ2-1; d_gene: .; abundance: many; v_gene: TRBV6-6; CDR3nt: TGTGCCAGCAGTTCTCGGAGTATCGAAACTGGACCTAATGAGCAGTTCTTC; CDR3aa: CASSSRSIETGPNEQFF
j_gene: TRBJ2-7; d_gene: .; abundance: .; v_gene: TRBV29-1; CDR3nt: TGCAGCGTTGTTGCGGGGAAGCACGAGCAGTACTTC; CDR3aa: CSVVAGKHEQYF
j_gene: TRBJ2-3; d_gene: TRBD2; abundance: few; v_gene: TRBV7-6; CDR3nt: TGTGCCAGCAGCTTAGACTCTCCTAGCGGGGAGACTAGCACAGATACGCAGTATTTT; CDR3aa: CASSLDSPSGETSTDTQYF
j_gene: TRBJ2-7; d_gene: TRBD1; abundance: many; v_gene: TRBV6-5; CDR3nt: TGTGCCAGCAGATCGACAGGGGGCGACTACGAGCAGTACTTC; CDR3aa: CASRSTGGDYEQYF
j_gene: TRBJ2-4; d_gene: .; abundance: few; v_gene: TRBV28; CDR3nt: TGTGCCAGCTTTGGACGACGGGGGACAATCCATCTAGCCAAAAACATTCAGTACTTC; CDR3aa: CASFGRRGTIHLAKNIQYF
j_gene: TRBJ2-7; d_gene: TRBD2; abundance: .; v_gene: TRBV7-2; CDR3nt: TGTGCCAGCAGCTTAGGACTAGCGGGAGAAGGCTACGAGCAGTACTTC; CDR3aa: CASSLGLAGEGYEQYF
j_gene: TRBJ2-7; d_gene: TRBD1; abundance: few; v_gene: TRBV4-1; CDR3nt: TGCGCCAGCAGCCGCGGACAGGGAGGTAGCTACGAGCAGTACTTC; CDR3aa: CASSRGQGGSYEQYF
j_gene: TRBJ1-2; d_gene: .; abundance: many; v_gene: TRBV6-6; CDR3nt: TGTGCCAGCAGTTACCCCGAAGGACCCTCCTATGGCTACACCTTC; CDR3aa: CASSYPEGPSYGYTF
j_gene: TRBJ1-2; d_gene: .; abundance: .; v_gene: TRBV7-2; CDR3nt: TGTGCCAGCAGGAATCCCCTTCGGCGAGGGGACTATGGCTACACCTTC; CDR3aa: CASRNPLRRGDYGYTF
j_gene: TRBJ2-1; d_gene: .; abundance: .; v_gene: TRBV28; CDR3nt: TGTGCCAGCAGTCACCGGGACGTGAGCTCCTACAATGAGCAGTTCTTC; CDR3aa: CASSHRDVSSYNEQFF
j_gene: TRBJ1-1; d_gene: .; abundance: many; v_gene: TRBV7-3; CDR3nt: TGTGCCAGCAGCTTAGGGGCGAACACTGAAGCTTTCTTT; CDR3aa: CASSLGANTEAFF
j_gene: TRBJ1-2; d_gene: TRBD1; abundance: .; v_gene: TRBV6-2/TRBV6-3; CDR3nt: TGTGCCAGCAGGACTCCTACTTCGGGACAGGATTTTGGCTACACCTTC; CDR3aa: CASRTPTSGQDFGYTF
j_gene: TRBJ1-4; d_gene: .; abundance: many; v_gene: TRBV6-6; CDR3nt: TGTGCCAGCAGTCCTTTTGGACGGCTTAATGAAAAACTGTTTTTT; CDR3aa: CASSPFGRLNEKLFF
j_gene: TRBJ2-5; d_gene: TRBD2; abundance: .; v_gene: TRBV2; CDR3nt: TGTGCCACAGCGGGGGGTTTGAGGGAGACCCAGTACTTC; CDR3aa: CATAGGLRETQYF
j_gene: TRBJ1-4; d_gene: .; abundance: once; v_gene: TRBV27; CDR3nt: TGTGCCAGCAGTCCTATCCCCCGGGCCCTAGGGGATGAAAAACTGTTTTTT; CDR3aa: CASSPIPRALGDEKLFF
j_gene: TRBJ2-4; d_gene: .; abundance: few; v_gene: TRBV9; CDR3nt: TGTGCCAGCAGCGTAGGTAACAGTCAAAACATTCAGTACTTC; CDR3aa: CASSVGNSQNIQYF
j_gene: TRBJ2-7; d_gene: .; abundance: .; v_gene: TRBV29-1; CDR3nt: TGCAGCGTTGAAGCGATGTCGACTGCCGAGCAGTACTTC; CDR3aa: CSVEAMSTAEQYF
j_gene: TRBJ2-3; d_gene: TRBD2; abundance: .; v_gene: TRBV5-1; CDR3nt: TGCGCCAGCAGAGGGAGGGAGCACACAGATACGCAGTATTTT; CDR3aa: CASRGREHTDTQYF
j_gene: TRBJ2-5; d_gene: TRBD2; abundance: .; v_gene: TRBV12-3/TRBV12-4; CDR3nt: TGTGCCAGCAGCAATTTTCTAGCGGGGGACCAAGAGACCCAGTACTTC; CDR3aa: CASSNFLAGDQETQYF
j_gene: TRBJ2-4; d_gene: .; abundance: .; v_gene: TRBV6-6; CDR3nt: TGTGCCAGCGGCTCCTACGGGCAGTACTTC; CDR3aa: CASGSYGQYF
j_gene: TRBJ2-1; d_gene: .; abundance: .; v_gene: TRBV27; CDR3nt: TGTGCCAGCAGGGGGGCGGGGAAGATATACAATGAGCAGTTCTTC; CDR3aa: CASRGAGKIYNEQFF
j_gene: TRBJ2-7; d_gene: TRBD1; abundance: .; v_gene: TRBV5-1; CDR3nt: TGCGCCAGCAACTTGGAGGGGACAGGGGTCTACGAGCAGTACTTC; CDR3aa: CASNLEGTGVYEQYF
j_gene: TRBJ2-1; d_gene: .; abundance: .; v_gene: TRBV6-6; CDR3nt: TGTGCCAGCAGGGACCAACTGGCCAGGTACAATAAGCAGTTCTTC; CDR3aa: CASRDQLARYNKQFF
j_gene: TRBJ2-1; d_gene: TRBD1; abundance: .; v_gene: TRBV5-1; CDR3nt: TGCGCCAGCACCTTGGATGGGACAGGGAGCCACAATGAGCAGTTCTTC; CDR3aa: CASTLDGTGSHNEQFF